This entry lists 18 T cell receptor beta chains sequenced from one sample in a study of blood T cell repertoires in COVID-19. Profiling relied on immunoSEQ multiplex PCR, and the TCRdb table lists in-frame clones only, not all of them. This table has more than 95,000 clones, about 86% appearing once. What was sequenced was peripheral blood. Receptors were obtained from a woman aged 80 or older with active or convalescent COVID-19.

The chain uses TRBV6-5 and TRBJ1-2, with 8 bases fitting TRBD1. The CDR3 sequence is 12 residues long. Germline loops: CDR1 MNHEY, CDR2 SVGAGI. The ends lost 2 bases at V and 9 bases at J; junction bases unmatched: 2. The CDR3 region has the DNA TGTGCCAGCAGTTACCGACAGGGGAGCTACACCTTC. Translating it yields CASSYRQGSYTF.

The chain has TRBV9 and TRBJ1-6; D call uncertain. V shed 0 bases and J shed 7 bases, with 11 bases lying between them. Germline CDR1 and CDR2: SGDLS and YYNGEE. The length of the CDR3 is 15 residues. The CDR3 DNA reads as TGTGCCAGCAGCGTAGGAGGAATAAGGAATTCACCCCTCCACTTT. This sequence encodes CASSVGGIRNSPLHF.

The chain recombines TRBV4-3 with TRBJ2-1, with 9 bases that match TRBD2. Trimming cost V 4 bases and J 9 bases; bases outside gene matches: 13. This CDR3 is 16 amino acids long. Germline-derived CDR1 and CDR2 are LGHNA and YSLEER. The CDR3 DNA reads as TGCGCCAGCAGCCTCCAGTCTAGCGGGGTGGCGGGTGAGCAGTTCTTC. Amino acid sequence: CASSLQSSGVAGEQFF.

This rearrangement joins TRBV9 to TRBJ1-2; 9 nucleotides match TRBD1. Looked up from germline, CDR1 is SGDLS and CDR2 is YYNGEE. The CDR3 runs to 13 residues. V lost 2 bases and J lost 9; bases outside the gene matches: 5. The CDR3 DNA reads TGTGCCAGCAGCGTGGGGACAGGGTATAGCTACACCTTC. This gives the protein CASSVGTGYSYTF. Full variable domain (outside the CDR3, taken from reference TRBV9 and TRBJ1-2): DSGVTQTPKHLITATGQRVTLRCSPRSGDLSVYWYQQSLDQGLQFLIQYYNGEERAKGNILERFSAQQFPDLHSELNLSSLELGDSALYFCASSVGTGYSYTFGSGTRLTVV.

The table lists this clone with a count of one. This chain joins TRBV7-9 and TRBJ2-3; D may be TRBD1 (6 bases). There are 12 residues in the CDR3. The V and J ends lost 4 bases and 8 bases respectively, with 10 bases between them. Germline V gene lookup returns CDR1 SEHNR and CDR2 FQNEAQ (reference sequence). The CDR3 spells CASSSGVGTQYF. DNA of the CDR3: TGTGCCAGCAGCTCAGGGGTGGGTACGCAGTATTTT.

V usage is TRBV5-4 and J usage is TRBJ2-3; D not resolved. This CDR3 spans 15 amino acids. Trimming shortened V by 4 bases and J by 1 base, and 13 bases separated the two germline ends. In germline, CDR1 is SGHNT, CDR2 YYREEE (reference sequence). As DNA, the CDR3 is TGTGCCAGCAGCCTCCCCGGGTCTGGCACAGATACGCAGTATTTT. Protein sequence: CASSLPGSGTDTQYF. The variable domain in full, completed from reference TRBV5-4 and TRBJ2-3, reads ETGVTQSPTHLIKTRGQQVTLRCSSQSGHNTVSWYQQALGQGPQFIFQYYREEENGRGNFPPRFSGLQFPNYSSELNVNALELDDSALYLCASSLPGSGTDTQYFGPGTRLTVL.

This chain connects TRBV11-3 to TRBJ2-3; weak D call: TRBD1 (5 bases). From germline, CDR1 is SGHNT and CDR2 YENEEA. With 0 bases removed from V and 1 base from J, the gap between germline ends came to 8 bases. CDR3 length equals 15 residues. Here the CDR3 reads CASSLDPTGTDTQYF. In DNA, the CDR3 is TGTGCCAGCAGCTTAGACCCGACAGGCACAGATACGCAGTATTTT.

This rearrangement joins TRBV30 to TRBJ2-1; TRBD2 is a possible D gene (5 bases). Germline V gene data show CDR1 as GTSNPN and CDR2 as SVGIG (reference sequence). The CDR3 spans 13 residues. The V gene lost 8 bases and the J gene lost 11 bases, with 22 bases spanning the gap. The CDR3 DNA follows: TGTGCCGGAGTAGAGCGGCGAATGAGGAAGCAGTTCTTC. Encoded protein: CAGVERRMRKQFF.

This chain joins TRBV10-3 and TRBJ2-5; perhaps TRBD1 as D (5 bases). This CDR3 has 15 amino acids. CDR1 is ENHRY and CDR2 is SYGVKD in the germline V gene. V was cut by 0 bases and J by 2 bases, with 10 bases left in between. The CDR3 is CAISESSGQQETQYF. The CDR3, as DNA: TGTGCCATCAGTGAGTCGTCAGGGCAGCAAGAGACCCAGTACTTC.

CDR3 in DNA: TGTGCCAGCTCACCACGTTGGGGCAGGGAGGGACATCAGCCCCAGCATTTT. This sequence encodes CASSPRWGREGHQPQHF. The chain joins TRBV18 to TRBJ1-5, with D possibly TRBD1 on 5 matching bases. The CDR3 is 17 amino acids. Germline V lookup: CDR1 KGHSH, CDR2 LQKENI. The germline V and J ends were trimmed by 1 base and 5 bases, with 18 bases remaining between them. Combining the CDR3 with reference TRBV18 and TRBJ1-5 gives the whole variable domain NAGVMQNPRHLVRRRGQEARLRCSPMKGHSHVYWYRQLPEEGLKFMVYLQKENIIDESGMPKERFSAEFPKEGPSILRIQQVVRGDSAAYFCASSPRWGREGHQPQHFGDGTRLSIL.

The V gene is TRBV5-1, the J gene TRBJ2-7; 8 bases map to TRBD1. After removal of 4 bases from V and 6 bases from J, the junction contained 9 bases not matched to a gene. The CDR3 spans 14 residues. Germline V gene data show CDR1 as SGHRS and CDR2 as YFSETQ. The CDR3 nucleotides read TGCGCCAGCAGCCCAAACCCGGACAGGGCCGAGCAGTACTTC. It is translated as CASSPNPDRAEQYF. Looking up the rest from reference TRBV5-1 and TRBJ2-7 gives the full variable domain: KAGVTQTPRYLIKTRGQQVTLSCSPISGHRSVSWYQQTPGQGLQFLFEYFSETQRNKGNFPGRFSGRQFSNSRSEMNVSTLELGDSALYLCASSPNPDRAEQYFGPGTRLTVT.

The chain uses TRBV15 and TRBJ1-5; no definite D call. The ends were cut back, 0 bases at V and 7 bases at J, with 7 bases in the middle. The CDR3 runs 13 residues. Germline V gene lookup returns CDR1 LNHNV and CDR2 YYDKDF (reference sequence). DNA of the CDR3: TGTGCCACCAGCAGAGATAGGAGCCAGCCCCAGCATTTT. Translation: CATSRDRSQPQHF. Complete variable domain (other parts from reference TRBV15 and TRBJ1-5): DAMVIQNPRYQVTQFGKPVTLSCSQTLNHNVMYWYQQKSSQAPKLLFHYYDKDFNNEADTPDNFQSRRPNTSFCFLDIRSPGLGDTAMYLCATSRDRSQPQHFGDGTRLSIL.

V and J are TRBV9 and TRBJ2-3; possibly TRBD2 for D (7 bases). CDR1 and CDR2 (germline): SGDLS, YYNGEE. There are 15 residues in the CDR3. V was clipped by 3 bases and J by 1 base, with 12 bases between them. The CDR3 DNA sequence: TGTGCCAGCAGCGATATAGGGGGGGGCACAGATACGCAGTATTTT. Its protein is CASSDIGGGTDTQYF.

DNA of the CDR3: TGTGCCAGCAGCCACCAGTCCGATGAGCAGTTCTTC. It is translated as CASSHQSDEQFF. The V and J genes are TRBV3-1 (or the pseudogene TRBV3-2) and TRBJ2-1; D gene uncertain. Germline CDR1 LGHDT, CDR2 YNNKEL (reference sequence). Trimming shortened V by 3 bases and J by 8 bases, and 8 bases separated the two germline ends. This CDR3 has 12 residues.

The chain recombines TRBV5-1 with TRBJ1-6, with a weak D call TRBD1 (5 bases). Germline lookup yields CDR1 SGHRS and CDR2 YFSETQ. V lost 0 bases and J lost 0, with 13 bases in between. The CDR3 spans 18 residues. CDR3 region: CASSLESWGGSYNSPLHF. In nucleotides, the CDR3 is TGCGCCAGCAGCTTGGAATCTTGGGGGGGCTCCTATAATTCACCCCTCCACTTT.

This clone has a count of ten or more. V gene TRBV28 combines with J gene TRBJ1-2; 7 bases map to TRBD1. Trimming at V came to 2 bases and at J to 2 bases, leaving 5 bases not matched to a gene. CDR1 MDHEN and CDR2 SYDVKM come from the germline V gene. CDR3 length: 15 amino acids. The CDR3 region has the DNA TGTGCCAGCAGTTTAAGACAGGGTCGGAACTATGGCTACACCTTC. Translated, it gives CASSLRQGRNYGYTF.

CDR3 loop: CASSFEVSNYGYTF. The DNA of the CDR3 is TGTGCCAGCAGCTTTGAGGTTTCTAACTATGGCTACACCTTC. This sequence joins TRBV7-2 and TRBJ1-2, with D hard to call. The ends were cut back, 3 bases at V and 0 bases at J, with 8 bases in the middle. From germline, CDR1 is SGHTA and CDR2 FQGNSA. This CDR3 is built from 14 residues.

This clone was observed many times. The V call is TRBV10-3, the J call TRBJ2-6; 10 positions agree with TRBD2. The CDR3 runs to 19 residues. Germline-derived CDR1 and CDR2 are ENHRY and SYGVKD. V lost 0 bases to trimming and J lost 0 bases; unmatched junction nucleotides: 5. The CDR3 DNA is TGTGCCATCAGTGAGTCGTTCCTAGCGGGGGCCTCTGGGGCCAACGTCCTGACTTTC. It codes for CAISESFLAGASGANVLTF.